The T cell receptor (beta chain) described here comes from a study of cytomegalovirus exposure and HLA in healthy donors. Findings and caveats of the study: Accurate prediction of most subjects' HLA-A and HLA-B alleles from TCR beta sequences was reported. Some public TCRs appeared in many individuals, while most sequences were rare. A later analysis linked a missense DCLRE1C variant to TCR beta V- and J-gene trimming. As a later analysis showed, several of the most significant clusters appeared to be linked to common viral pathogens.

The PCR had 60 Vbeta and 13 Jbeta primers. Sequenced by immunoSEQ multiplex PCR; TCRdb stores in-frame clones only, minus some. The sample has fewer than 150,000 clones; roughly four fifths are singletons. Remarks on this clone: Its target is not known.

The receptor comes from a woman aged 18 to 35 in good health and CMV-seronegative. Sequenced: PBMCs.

The CDR3, as DNA: TGTGCCAGCAGTGCCTCTAGAGACAGAGAATTCTTT. This codes for CASSASRDREFF. The chain uses TRBV6-5 and TRBJ1-1, with a possible D match to TRBD1 (5 bases). Deletions cut 5 bases from V and 14 bases from J, with 18 bases between. This CDR3 has 12 amino acids. CDR1 is MNHEY and CDR2 is SVGAGI in the germline V gene.